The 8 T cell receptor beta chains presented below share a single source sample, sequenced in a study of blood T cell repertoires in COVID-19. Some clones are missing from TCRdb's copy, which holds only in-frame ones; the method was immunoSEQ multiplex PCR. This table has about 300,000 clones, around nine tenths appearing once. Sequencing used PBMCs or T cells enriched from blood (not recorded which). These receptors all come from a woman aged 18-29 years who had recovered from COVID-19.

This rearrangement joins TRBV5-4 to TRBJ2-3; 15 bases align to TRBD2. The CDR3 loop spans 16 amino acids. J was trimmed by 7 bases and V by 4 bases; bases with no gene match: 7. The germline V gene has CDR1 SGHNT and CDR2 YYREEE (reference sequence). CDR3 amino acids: CASSIGLAGGEYTQYF. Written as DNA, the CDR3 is TGTGCCAGCAGCATAGGACTAGCGGGAGGGGAGTATACGCAGTATTTT.

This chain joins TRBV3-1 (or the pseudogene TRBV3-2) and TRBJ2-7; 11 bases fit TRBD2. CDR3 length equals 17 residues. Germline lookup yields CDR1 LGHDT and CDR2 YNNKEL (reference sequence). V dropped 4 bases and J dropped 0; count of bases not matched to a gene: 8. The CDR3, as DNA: TGTGCCAGCAGCCCCCGCCTAGCGGGAGGCAACTCCTACGAGCAGTACTTC. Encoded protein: CASSPRLAGGNSYEQYF.

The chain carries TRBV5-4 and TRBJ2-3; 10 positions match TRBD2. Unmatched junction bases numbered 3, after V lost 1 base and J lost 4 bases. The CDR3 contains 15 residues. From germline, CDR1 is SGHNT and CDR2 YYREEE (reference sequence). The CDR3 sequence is CASSLLAGASDTQYF. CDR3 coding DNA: TGTGCCAGCAGCTTGCTAGCGGGAGCGTCAGATACGCAGTATTTT.

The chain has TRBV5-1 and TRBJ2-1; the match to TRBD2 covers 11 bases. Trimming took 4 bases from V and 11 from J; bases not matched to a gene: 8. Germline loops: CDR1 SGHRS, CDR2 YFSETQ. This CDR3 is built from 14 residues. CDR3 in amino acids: CASSIQTSGAQQFF. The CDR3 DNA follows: TGCGCCAGCAGCATTCAGACTAGCGGGGCCCAGCAGTTCTTC.

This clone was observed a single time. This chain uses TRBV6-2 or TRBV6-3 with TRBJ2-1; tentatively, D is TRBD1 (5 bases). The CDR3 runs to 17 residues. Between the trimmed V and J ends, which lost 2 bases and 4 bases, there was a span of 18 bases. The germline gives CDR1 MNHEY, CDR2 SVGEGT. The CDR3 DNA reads TGTGCCAGCAGTTACAGCCCGACAGAGCGCCTATACAATGAGCAGTTCTTC. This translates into CASSYSPTERLYNEQFF.

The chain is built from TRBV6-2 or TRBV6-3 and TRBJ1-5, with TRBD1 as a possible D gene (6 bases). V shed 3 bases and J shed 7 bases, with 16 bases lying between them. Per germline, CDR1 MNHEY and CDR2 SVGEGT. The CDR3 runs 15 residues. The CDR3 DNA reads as TGTGCCAGCAGTTATCTAGGGGGACTAGGACAGCCCCAGCATTTT. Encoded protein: CASSYLGGLGQPQHF.

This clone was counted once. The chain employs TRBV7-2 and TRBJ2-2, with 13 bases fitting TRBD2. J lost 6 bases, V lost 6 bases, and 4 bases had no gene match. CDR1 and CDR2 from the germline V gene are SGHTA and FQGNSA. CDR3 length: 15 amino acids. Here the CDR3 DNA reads TGTGCCAGCAGAACCGGACTAGCGGGGGCCGGGGAGCTGTTTTTT. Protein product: CASRTGLAGAGELFF.

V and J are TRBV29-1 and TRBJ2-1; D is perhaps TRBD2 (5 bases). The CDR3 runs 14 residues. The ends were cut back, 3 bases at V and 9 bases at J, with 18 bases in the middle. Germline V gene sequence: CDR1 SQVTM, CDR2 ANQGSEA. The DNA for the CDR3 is TGCAGCGTTGATTATCGGTCCGAGGGAAGTGAGCAGTTCTTC. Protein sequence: CSVDYRSEGSEQFF.